One and the same sample provided the 19 T cell receptor beta chains below, sequenced in a study of blood T cell repertoires in COVID-19. Repertoires were generated with immunoSEQ multiplex PCR, while TCRdb's copy carries only in-frame clones and drops some. This table holds roughly 130,000 clones, around 83% found once. Sequenced input: peripheral blood. Receptors were obtained from a man aged 25-45 years with COVID-19, enrolled during active disease.

This clone came up a few times. The CDR3 nucleotides read TGTGCCAGCAGCTTAGCCCAGAACACCGGGGAGCTGTTTTTT. Translating gives CASSLAQNTGELFF. The gene calls are TRBV7-6 and TRBJ2-2; no definite D call. Germline CDR1 reads SGHVS; CDR2 reads FNYEAQ. V was trimmed by 0 bases and J by 1 base, leaving 3 bases between them. This CDR3 has 14 residues.

CDR3 sequence reads: CASSQDWRGYYGYTF. CDR3 nucleotides: TGCGCCAGCAGCCAAGATTGGCGCGGTTACTATGGCTACACCTTC. The V call is TRBV4-3, the J call TRBJ1-2; D is undetermined. The CDR3 sequence is 15 residues long. Germline V gene data show CDR1 as LGHNA and CDR2 as YSLEER. Trimming took 0 bases from V and 3 from J, leaving 11 bases between them.

The rearrangement joins TRBV28 to TRBJ2-1; 9 bases are shared with TRBD1. The CDR3 sequence is 16 residues long. V lost 2 bases and J lost 8; bases outside the gene matches: 10. Germline lookup yields CDR1 MDHEN and CDR2 SYDVKM. The DNA of the CDR3 is TGTGCCAGCAGTTTAATGGGACAGGGATGGGGCTATGAGCAGTTCTTC. Its translation is CASSLMGQGWGYEQFF.

The chain links TRBV10-1 to TRBJ1-6; 9 positions match TRBD1. The CDR3 has 14 amino acids. The germline CDR1 and CDR2 sequences are WNHNN and SYGVQD (reference sequence). J was trimmed by 5 bases and V by 4 bases; bases with no gene match: 0. The CDR3 nucleotides read TGCGCCAGCAGTGGGGACAGGGATAATTCACCCCTCCACTTT. This codes for CASSGDRDNSPLHF.

This chain joins TRBV2 and TRBJ2-7; 8 nucleotides match TRBD2. The junction had 4 bases not matched to a gene; V was cut back by 2 bases and J by 1 base. CDR1 SNHLY and CDR2 FYNNEI come from the germline V gene. The CDR3 is 15 residues long. The CDR3: CASSEIQRGSYEQYF. For the CDR3, the DNA is TGTGCCAGCAGTGAAATCCAGCGGGGGTCCTACGAGCAGTACTTC.

This rearrangement joins TRBV3-1 (or the pseudogene TRBV3-2) to TRBJ1-5; 8 bases map to TRBD1. Germline values: CDR1 LGHDT, CDR2 YNNKEL (reference sequence). V was clipped by 3 bases and J by 3 bases; unmatched bases: 4. This CDR3 is 15 amino acids long. The CDR3 bases are TGTGCCAGCAGCCAGACAGGGGTTACCAATCAGCCCCAGCATTTT. Translating it yields CASSQTGVTNQPQHF.

V usage is TRBV2 and J usage is TRBJ2-5; tentative D call: TRBD2 (6 bases). This CDR3 spans 15 amino acids. Trimming stripped 5 bases from V and 4 bases from J, with 17 bases between. The germline V gene has CDR1 SNHLY and CDR2 FYNNEI. The DNA for the CDR3 is TGTGCCAGCAGTCAAGGGGACTTTCGTGCAGAGACCCAGTACTTC. This codes for CASSQGDFRAETQYF.

The chain has TRBV28 and TRBJ1-2, with no clear D. Between the trimmed V and J ends, which lost 8 bases and 4 bases, there was a span of 8 bases. CDR3 length: 11 residues. Per the germline V gene, CDR1 is MDHEN and CDR2 is SYDVKM. DNA for the CDR3: TGTGCCAGCGACGACTTCTATGGCTACACCTTC. Its protein product is CASDDFYGYTF.

The V and J genes are TRBV27 and TRBJ1-4, with TRBD1 identical over 8 bases. The trim removed 6 bases at V and 4 bases at J, leaving 13 bases unmatched. The germline CDR1 and CDR2 sequences are MNHEY and SMNVEV (reference sequence). The CDR3 covers 17 residues. The CDR3 DNA follows: TGTGCCAGCAGAGCTTTCCCCCAGGGGGCGTATAATGAAAAACTGTTTTTT. The encoded protein is CASRAFPQGAYNEKLFF.

The chain carries TRBV28 and TRBJ2-7; tentative D call: TRBD2 (5 bases). This CDR3 region has 10 residues. V gave up 6 bases and J gave up 6 bases, with 6 bases separating them. Germline V gene data show CDR1 as MDHEN and CDR2 as SYDVKM. The CDR3 nucleotides read TGTGCCAGCAGGGACTCCGAGCAGTACTTC. Its protein is CASRDSEQYF.

A remark on this clone: Distinct nucleotide sequences in the sample also encode this CDR3. CDR3 region: CASSQTGGGYTF. The DNA of the CDR3 is TGTGCCAGCAGTCAGACAGGGGGTGGCTACACCTTC. The J gene is TRBJ1-2, the V gene TRBV28; 9 bases fit TRBD1. The CDR3 is made up of 12 amino acids. Germline values: CDR1 MDHEN, CDR2 SYDVKM. The J segment lost 7 bases and the V segment lost 5 bases, leaving 2 bases of the junction unmatched.

The rearrangement joins TRBV7-2 to TRBJ2-2, with 7 bases lining up with TRBD1. Trimming removed 5 bases from V and 2 bases from J; junction bases left unmatched: 5. This CDR3 spans 15 amino acids. Germline CDR1 reads SGHTA; CDR2 reads FQGNSA. CDR3 DNA sequence: TGTGCCAGCAGCCTGGGACAGAAAAACACCGGGGAGCTGTTTTTT. This translates into CASSLGQKNTGELFF.

The CDR3 DNA follows: TGTGCCAGCAGCAAACGTACAGGGGGCCGGGGGACTGAAGCTTTCTTT. Protein sequence: CASSKRTGGRGTEAFF. This chain uses TRBV28 with TRBJ1-1; 9 positions match TRBD1. The V segment lost 6 bases and the J segment 5 bases; nucleotides outside the gene matches: 13. The CDR3 totals 16 residues. Germline CDR1 reads MDHEN; CDR2 reads SYDVKM.

The rearrangement uses TRBV30 and TRBJ2-7; no firm D call. This CDR3 region has 13 residues. The ends were cut back, 3 bases at V and 2 bases at J, with 11 bases in the middle. The germline gives CDR1 GTSNPN, CDR2 SVGIG (reference sequence). The CDR3 protein is CAWRYGPTYEQYF. In DNA, the CDR3 is TGTGCCTGGAGGTATGGGCCTACCTACGAGCAGTACTTC.

The chain combines TRBV28 with TRBJ1-2; D uncertain. V was clipped by 5 bases and J by 8 bases, with 21 bases between them. The CDR3 consists of 15 residues. CDR1 MDHEN and CDR2 SYDVKM come from the germline V gene. The CDR3 is CASSPNGGLGWGYTF. In DNA, the CDR3 is TGTGCCAGCAGTCCTAATGGAGGGCTCGGATGGGGCTACACCTTC.

The chain uses TRBV28 and TRBJ2-7; TRBD2 aligns across 13 bases. V was pared by 4 bases and J by 0 bases, with 9 bases of the junction left unmatched. The CDR3 sequence is 18 residues long. Germline V gene sequence: CDR1 MDHEN, CDR2 SYDVKM. The CDR3 is CASSWGLAGSSSSYEQYF. CDR3 sequence (DNA): TGTGCCAGCAGTTGGGGACTAGCGGGGTCTTCTAGCTCCTACGAGCAGTACTTC.

The CDR3 protein is CASSSGRAGGPVDTQYF. CDR3 in DNA: TGTGCCAGCAGCTCCGGGCGGGCGGGAGGCCCGGTAGATACGCAGTATTTT. The chain couples TRBV7-3 to TRBJ2-3, with TRBD2 matching over 8 bases. CDR1 and CDR2 (germline): SGHTA, FQGTGA. This CDR3 comprises 17 residues. The J segment lost 5 bases and the V segment lost 4 bases, leaving 14 bases of the junction unmatched.

The rearrangement links TRBV15 to TRBJ1-2; D remains ambiguous. The CDR3 consists of 16 residues. Trimming pared 4 bases from V and 6 bases from J, leaving 21 bases between. Germline V gives CDR1 LNHNV, CDR2 YYDKDF (reference sequence). The CDR3 spells CATSTWLGREEDGYTF. CDR3 nucleotides: TGTGCCACCAGCACGTGGTTGGGGAGAGAGGAGGATGGCTACACCTTC.

The chain couples TRBV7-9 to TRBJ2-3, with TRBD2 matching 9 bases. The CDR3 extends over 16 amino acids. Germline CDR1 is SEHNR and CDR2 is FQNEAQ (reference sequence). V lost 2 bases and J lost 5; bases outside the gene matches: 8. The CDR3 sequence is CASSLLGGRAQDTQYF. Written as DNA, the CDR3 is TGTGCCAGCAGCTTACTAGGCGGGAGGGCCCAAGATACGCAGTATTTT.